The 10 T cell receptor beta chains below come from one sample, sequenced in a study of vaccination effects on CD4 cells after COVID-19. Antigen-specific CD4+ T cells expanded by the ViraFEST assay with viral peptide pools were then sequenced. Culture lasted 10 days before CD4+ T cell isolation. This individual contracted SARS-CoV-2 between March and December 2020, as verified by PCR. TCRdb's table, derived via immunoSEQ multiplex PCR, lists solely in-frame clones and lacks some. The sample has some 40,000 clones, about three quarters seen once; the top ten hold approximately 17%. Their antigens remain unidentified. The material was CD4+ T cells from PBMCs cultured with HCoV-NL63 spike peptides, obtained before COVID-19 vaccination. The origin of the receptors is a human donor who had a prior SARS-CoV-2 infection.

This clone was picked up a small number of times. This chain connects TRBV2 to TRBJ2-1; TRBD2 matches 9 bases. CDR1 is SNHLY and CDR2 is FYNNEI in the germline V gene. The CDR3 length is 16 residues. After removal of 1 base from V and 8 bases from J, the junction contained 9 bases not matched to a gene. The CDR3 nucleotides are TGTGCCAGCAGTGAAGATGGTCTAGCGGGATTGGATGAGCAGTTCTTC. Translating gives CASSEDGLAGLDEQFF.

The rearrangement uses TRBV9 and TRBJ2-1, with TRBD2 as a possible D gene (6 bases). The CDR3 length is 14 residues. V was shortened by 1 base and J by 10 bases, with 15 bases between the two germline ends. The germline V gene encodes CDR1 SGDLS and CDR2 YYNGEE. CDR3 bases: TGTGCCAGCAGCGTAACGGGAGTAACTCTAGAGCAGTTCTTC. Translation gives CASSVTGVTLEQFF.

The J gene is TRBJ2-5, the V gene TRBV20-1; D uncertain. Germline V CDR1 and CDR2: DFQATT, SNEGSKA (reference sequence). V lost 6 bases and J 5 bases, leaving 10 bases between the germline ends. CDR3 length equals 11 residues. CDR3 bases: TGCAGTGCCCCGCAGCTCGAGACCCAGTACTTC. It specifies CSAPQLETQYF.

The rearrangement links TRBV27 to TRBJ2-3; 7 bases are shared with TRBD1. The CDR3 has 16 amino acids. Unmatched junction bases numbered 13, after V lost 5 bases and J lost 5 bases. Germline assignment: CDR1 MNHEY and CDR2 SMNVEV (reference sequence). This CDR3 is CASSPTRQGLGDTQYF. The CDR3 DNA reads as TGTGCCAGCAGTCCAACCCGACAGGGCCTAGGAGATACGCAGTATTTT.

The CDR3 sequence is CASSYWMVGAGVASYEQYF. The CDR3 nucleotides are TGTGCCAGCAGTTACTGGATGGTGGGAGCAGGGGTCGCCTCCTACGAGCAGTACTTC. The rearrangement joins TRBV6-2 or TRBV6-3 to TRBJ2-7, with D possibly matching TRBD1 (6 bases). V was cut by 1 base and J by 0 bases, with 22 bases left in between. Per germline, CDR1 MNHEY and CDR2 SVGEGT. The CDR3 sequence is 19 residues long.

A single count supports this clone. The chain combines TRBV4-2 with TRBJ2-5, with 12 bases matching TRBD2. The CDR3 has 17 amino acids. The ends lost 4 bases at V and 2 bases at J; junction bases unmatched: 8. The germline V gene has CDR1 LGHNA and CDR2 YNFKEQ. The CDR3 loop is CASSRRLAGDVQETQYF. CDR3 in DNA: TGTGCCAGCAGCCGGAGACTAGCGGGGGACGTACAAGAGACCCAGTACTTC.

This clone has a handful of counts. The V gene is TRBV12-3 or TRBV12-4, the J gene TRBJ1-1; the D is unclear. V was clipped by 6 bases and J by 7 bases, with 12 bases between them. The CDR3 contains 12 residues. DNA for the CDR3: TGTGCCAGCAGCCTCGATGCCCTTGAAGCTTTCTTT. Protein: CASSLDALEAFF.

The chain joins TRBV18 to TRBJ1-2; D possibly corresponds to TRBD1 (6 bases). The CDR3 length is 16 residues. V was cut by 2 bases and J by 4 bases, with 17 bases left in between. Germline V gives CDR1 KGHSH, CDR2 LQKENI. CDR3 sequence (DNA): TGTGCCAGCTCACCAGGCACAGGGCTGGAGGGCTATGGCTACACCTTC. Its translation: CASSPGTGLEGYGYTF.

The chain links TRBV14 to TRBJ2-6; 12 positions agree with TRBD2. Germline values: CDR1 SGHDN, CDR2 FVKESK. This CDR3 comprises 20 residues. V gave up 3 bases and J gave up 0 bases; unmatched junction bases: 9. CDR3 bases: TGTGCCAGCAGCCACCCCAGACTAGCGGGAGAGGACTCTGGGGCCAACGTCCTGACTTTC. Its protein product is CASSHPRLAGEDSGANVLTF.

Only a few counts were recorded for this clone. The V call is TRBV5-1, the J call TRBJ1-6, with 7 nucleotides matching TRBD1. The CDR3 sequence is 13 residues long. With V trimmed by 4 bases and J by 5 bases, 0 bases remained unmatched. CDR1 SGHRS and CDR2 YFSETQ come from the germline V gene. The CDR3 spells CASSGQDNSPLHF. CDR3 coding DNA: TGCGCCAGCAGCGGACAGGATAATTCACCCCTCCACTTT.